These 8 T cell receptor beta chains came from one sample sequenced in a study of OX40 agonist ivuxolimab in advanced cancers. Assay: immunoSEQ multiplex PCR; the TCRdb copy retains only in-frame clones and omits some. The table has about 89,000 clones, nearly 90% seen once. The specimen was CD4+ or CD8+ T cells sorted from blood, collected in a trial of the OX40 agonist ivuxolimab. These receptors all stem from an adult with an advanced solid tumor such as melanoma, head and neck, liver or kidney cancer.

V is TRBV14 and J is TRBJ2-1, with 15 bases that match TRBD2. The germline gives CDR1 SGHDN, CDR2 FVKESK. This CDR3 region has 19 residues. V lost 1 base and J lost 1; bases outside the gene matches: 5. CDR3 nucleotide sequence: TGTGCCAGCAGCCAAGCACTTGGACTAGCGGGGGGGTCCTACAATGAGCAGTTCTTC. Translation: CASSQALGLAGGSYNEQFF.

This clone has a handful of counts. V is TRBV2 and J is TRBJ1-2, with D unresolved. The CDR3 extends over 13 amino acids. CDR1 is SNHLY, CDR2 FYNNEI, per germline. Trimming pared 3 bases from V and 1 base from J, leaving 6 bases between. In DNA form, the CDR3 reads TGTGCCAGCAGTGACGGTATTAACTATGGCTACACCTTC. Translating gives CASSDGINYGYTF.

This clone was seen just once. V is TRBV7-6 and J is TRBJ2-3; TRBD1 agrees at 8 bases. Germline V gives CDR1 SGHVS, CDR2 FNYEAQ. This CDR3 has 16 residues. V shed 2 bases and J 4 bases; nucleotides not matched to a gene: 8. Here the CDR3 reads CASSLRTGPLPDTQYF. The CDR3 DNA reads TGTGCCAGCAGCTTACGGACAGGGCCTCTTCCAGATACGCAGTATTTT.

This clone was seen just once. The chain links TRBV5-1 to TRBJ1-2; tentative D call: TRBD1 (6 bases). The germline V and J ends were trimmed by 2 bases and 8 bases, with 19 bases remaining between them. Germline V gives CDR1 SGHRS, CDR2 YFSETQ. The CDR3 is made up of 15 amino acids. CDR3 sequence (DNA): TGCGCCAGCAGCTTCCGTGAGGCGGTTACAGGGGGCTACACCTTC. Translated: CASSFREAVTGGYTF.

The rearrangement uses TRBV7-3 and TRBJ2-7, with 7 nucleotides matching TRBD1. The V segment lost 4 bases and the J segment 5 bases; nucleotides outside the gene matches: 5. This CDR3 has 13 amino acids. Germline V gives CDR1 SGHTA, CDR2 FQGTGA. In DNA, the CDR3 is TGTGCCAGCAGCTCAAGACAGGGCCACGAGCAGTACTTC. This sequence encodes CASSSRQGHEQYF.

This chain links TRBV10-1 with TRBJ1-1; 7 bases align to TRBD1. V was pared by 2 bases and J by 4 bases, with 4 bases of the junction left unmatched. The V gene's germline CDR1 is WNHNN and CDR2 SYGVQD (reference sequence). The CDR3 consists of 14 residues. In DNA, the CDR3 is TGCGCCAGCAGTGAGAGGGGGCGAGGCACTGAAGCTTTCTTT. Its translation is CASSERGRGTEAFF.

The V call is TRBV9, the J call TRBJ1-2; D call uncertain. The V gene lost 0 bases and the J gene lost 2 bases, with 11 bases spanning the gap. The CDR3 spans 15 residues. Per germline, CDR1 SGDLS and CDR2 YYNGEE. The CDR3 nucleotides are TGTGCCAGCAGCGTAGCTGAGTCACAGAACTATGGCTACACCTTC. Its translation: CASSVAESQNYGYTF.

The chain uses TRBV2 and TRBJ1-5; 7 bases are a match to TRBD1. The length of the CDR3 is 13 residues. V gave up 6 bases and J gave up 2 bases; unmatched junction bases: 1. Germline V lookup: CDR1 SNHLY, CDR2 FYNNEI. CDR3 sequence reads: CASSRGGNQPQHF. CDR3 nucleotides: TGTGCCAGCAGCAGGGGGGGCAATCAGCCCCAGCATTTT.